These 14 T cell receptor beta chains came from one sample sequenced in a study of CD8 T cells in Susac syndrome. Reverse transcription of about 0.45 to 1 ug RNA was performed with random hexamers. MiXCR, run by TCRdb on the immunoSEQ multiplex PCR reads, gives a single entry per CDR3 protein. The sample consists of roughly 200,000 distinct CDR3 sequences, roughly 94% of them appearing once. The sequencing input was CD4+ T cells from PBMCs. Every receptor here comes from a human donor with multiple sclerosis.

This clonotype was recorded only once. The DNA for the CDR3 is TGTGCCAGCAGTTTAAGGACAGGGACCACTGAAGCTTTCTTT. It is translated as CASSLRTGTTEAFF. The genes are TRBV27 and TRBJ1-1; 8 bases match TRBD1. The CDR3 is 14 amino acids. With V trimmed by 2 bases and J by 4 bases, 3 bases remained unmatched. Looked up from germline, CDR1 is MNHEY and CDR2 is SMNVEV (reference sequence).

The chain links TRBV20-1 to TRBJ2-7, with 10 bases lining up with TRBD2. Germline lookup yields CDR1 DFQATT and CDR2 SNEGSKA (reference sequence). This CDR3 has 14 residues. The junction had 2 bases not matched to a gene; V was cut back by 0 bases and J by 3 bases. The CDR3, as DNA: TGCAGTGCTAGAGATCCTAGCGGGGGCTACGAGCAGTACGTC. Protein product: CSARDPSGGYEQYV.

The chain joins TRBV30 to TRBJ1-5, with unresolved D. V lost 0 bases and J 2 bases, leaving 8 bases between the germline ends. This CDR3 comprises 14 residues. Germline assignment: CDR1 GTSNPN and CDR2 SVGIG (reference sequence). CDR3 sequence reads: CAWSVTQGNQPQHF. The CDR3 DNA is TGTGCCTGGAGTGTAACCCAGGGCAATCAGCCCCAGCATTTT. The full variable domain, with the rest looked up from reference TRBV30 and TRBJ1-5, is SQTIHQWPATLVQPVGSPLSLECTVEGTSNPNLYWYRQAAGRGLQLLFYSVGIGQISSEVPQNLSASRPQDRQFILSSKKLLLSDSGFYLCAWSVTQGNQPQHFGDGTRLSIL.

The chain combines TRBV30 with TRBJ1-1, with D perhaps matching TRBD1 (5 bases). Per germline, CDR1 GTSNPN and CDR2 SVGIG (reference sequence). The length of the CDR3 is 11 residues. V was cut by 3 bases and J by 8 bases, with 10 bases left in between. The CDR3 here is CAWRWDWEAFF. The CDR3 DNA follows: TGTGCCTGGAGGTGGGACTGGGAAGCTTTCTTT.

This clonotype has a single count. The J gene is TRBJ2-6, the V gene TRBV6-1; the D is unclear. The length of the CDR3 is 13 residues. Germline lookup yields CDR1 MNHNS and CDR2 SASEGT. V lost 9 bases to trimming and J lost 0 bases, with 6 bases between them. DNA for the CDR3: TGTGCCAGTTCTGACTCTGGGGCCAACGTCCTGACTTTC. The encoded protein is CASSDSGANVLTF.

V and J are TRBV6-6 and TRBJ1-5; D gene unclear. CDR3 size: 12 residues. The germline gives CDR1 MNHNY, CDR2 SVGAGI (reference sequence). V lost 5 bases, J lost 2 bases, and 4 bases lay in between. CDR3 nucleotides: TGTGCCAGCAGTAACGGCAATCAGCCCCAGCATTTT. Protein sequence: CASSNGNQPQHF.

This chain uses TRBV25-1 with TRBJ1-5; 10 bases agree with TRBD1. V shed 3 bases, J shed 2 bases, and the junction held 1 base outside the gene matches. The CDR3 totals 15 residues. The germline V gene encodes CDR1 MGHDK and CDR2 SYGVNS. The CDR3: CASSDGTGGNQPQHF. The CDR3 nucleotides read TGTGCCAGCAGTGACGGGACAGGGGGCAATCAGCCCCAGCATTTT.

V gene TRBV29-1 combines with J gene TRBJ1-1; no reliable D call. CDR3 size: 18 residues. Deletions cut 5 bases from V and 3 bases from J, with 28 bases between. Germline-derived CDR1 and CDR2 are SQVTM and ANQGSEA. CDR3 DNA sequence: TGCAGCGTTTCCCCCCTGATGGCCGGCAAGAGTTGGGACACTGAAGCTTTCTTT. Protein product: CSVSPLMAGKSWDTEAFF.

This chain links TRBV19 with TRBJ1-4; D is undetermined. Germline values: CDR1 LNHDA, CDR2 SQIVND (reference sequence). With 6 bases removed from V and 4 bases from J, the gap between germline ends came to 15 bases. CDR3 length: 15 amino acids. CDR3 in DNA: TGTGCCAGTAGGCCCCGAGACGGACTTAATGAAAAACTGTTTTTT. Translating it yields CASRPRDGLNEKLFF.

The sample holds a few counts of this clonotype. The chain links TRBV3-1 to TRBJ2-7, with no clear D. The CDR3 runs 11 residues. CDR1 LGHDT and CDR2 YNNKEL come from the germline V gene (reference sequence). V lost 4 bases and J 0 bases, leaving 1 base between the germline ends. The CDR3 loop is CASSRSYEQYF. The CDR3, as DNA: TGTGCCAGCAGCCGCTCCTACGAGCAGTACTTC.

The chain uses TRBV7-9 and TRBJ2-1; D possibly corresponds to TRBD1 (5 bases). Germline CDR1 and CDR2: SEHNR and FQNEAQ (reference sequence). The CDR3 contains 12 residues. V gave up 4 bases and J gave up 9 bases, with 10 bases separating them. CDR3: CASSSDITEQFF. CDR3 DNA sequence: TGTGCCAGCAGCTCGGACATTACTGAGCAGTTCTTC.

The chain links TRBV7-2 to TRBJ1-2; 7 bases match TRBD1. The CDR3 contains 12 residues. Losses at the gene ends were 5 bases for V and 8 bases for J; bases not matched to a gene: 5. Germline CDR1 and CDR2: SGHTA and FQGNSA. CDR3 region: CASSNTGVGYTF. Written as DNA, the CDR3 is TGTGCCAGCAGCAACACAGGGGTCGGCTACACCTTC.

The V gene is TRBV29-1, the J gene TRBJ1-2; possible D gene TRBD1, 5 bases. Looked up from germline, CDR1 is SQVTM and CDR2 is ANQGSEA. This CDR3 has 13 amino acids. Deletions cut 2 bases from V and 3 bases from J, with 10 bases between. The CDR3 region is CSVERQSHYGYTF. The CDR3, as DNA: TGCAGCGTTGAACGACAGTCCCACTATGGCTACACCTTC.

V usage is TRBV20-1 and J usage is TRBJ1-2; tentative D call: TRBD1 (5 bases). The germline V gene has CDR1 DFQATT and CDR2 SNEGSKA (reference sequence). This CDR3 is 14 amino acids long. The V end was cut by 6 bases, the J end by 1 base, with 15 bases between. The CDR3 DNA reads TGCAGTGCCCGACAGCCTACTATTAACTATGGCTACACCTTC. Protein sequence: CSARQPTINYGYTF.